This T cell receptor (beta chain) was captured in a study of persistence of HIV-infected CD4 T cells (dated by TCRdb to the early 2020s). With regard to the full study: Participants had been on suppressive ART for a median of 8 years. Cross-participant TCR cluster analysis included roughly 8 participants for CMV and more than five participants for Gag. CMV- and HIV-1 Gag-responding CD4+ T cells were isolated from ART-treated individuals so that antigen-driven clonal expansion of HIV-1-infected cells could be examined. Apart from a couple of participants who underwent leukapheresis at a single time point, peripheral blood samples of up to roughly 180 mL were collected from participants at multiple time points. TCRbeta sequencing assessed the clonality of all cells in each sorted population, while proviral sequencing assessed the clonality of infected cells. Anti-CD3/anti-CD28 stimulation activated a higher proportion of cells, with a lower memory fraction, than antigen stimulation. The research as a whole found: Significantly lower TCRbeta richness was observed in CMV- and Gag-responding cells than in anti-CD3/anti-CD28-responding cells, and higher oligoclonality was observed in CMV-responding cells than in CD3/CD28-stimulated and Gag-responding cells. Because the TCR analyses were done in bulk, restricting them to just the rare CMV-responding cells that actually carried HIV-1 proviruses was not possible. TCR oligoclonality correlated with proviral oligoclonality within the same sorted populations. The study involved few individuals and tested only a limited range of antigens. Enrichment of degenerate expanded CDR3beta sequences was found in antigen-responding cells, suggesting convergent selection of CD4+ responses to CMV and Gag.

The sample's treatment or condition label, decoded: suppressive antiretroviral therapy. As a nonspecific positive control representing the CD4+ T cell repertoire, the cells were stimulated with anti-CD3/anti-CD28 magnetic beads. Responding CD4+ T cells were sorted by upregulation of both CD40 ligand and CD69. HIV-1-infected adults in whom suppressive ART had been started during chronic infection were enrolled as participants. Plasma HIV-1 RNA had been undetectable (below 50 copies/mL) in participants for at least 4 years. To be included, participants needed a CD4+ T cell count above 400 cells/uL and a positive CMV serology. Before stimulation, PBMCs were isolated using density centrifugation and depleted of CD8+ T cells. CD8-depleted PBMCs were stimulated for more than 15 hours with anti-CD28/CD49d costimulation, CD40-blocking antibody and enfuvirtide to prevent new infections. Cell sorting was done on a Beckman Coulter MoFlo Legacy or XDP sorter, and dead cells were excluded with propidium iodide. The QIAamp DNA Mini Kit was used for genomic DNA extraction from samples above one million cells, and the Quick-DNA Microprep Kit was used otherwise.

Based on the germline V gene, the CDR1 and CDR2 sequences are SGHRS and YFSETQ. V is trimmed back by 2 bases and J by 8 bases, and the junction contains 11 bases that no gene match accounts for. Reading from cysteine to phenylalanine, the CDR3 counts 17 amino acids. The entry retains the CDR3 DNA only, 51 bases that are in frame from base 1. About this clone: Its cognate antigen has yet to be identified. No clone much larger than this one lies a single base away; base qualities are absent.

The immunoSEQ hsTCRB assay version 4 in survey mode was used to sequence TCRbeta repertoires from genomic DNA. Genomic DNA was diluted to approximately 10 ng/uL, and up to 1 ug per sample was used for TCRbeta sequencing. Per the original workflow: ImmunoSeq Analyzer 3.0 was used for analysis of TCRbeta data, and diversity was computed on productive nucleotide rearrangements. The improved Chao index was used to estimate lower-bound TCR diversity, and the Gini coefficient was used to estimate clonality using the Immunarch R package. Different nucleotide rearrangements encoding the same CDR3beta amino acid sequence were counted as distinct clonotypes. Differential abundance analysis identified TCRbeta sequences significantly enriched in antigen-responding cells relative to anti-CD3/anti-CD28-activated cells. GLIPH2 clustered TCRs by predicted peptide-MHC specificity, both within individual participants and across merged participant data sets. This is the immuneACCESS table as TCRdb keeps it, with only in-frame sequences that have V and J called. A part of the clones is gone; compared with another copy, unresolved V genes explain less than half, and the rest is unexplained. The V and J calls and clone size were taken over from that table, and D and trimming were inferred from the DNA. For this sample there are 35,000 to 55,000 clones; 88% appear just once. Roughly 0.46% of the sample is held by the ten biggest clonotypes.

The receptor was derived from an adult woman with HIV who was CMV-seropositive. The specimen comprised CD4+ T cells sorted from PBMCs after 18-hour stimulation, sampled from a patient who received antiretroviral therapy. The label giving this sample's cell subset or site can be read as: CD40L+CD69+ CD4 T cells responding to anti-CD3/anti-CD28 beads, representing the overall repertoire. The chain is made from TRBV5-1 and TRBJ2-1, with TRBD1 identical over 12 junction bases. The CDR3 reads as follows: CASSLGTGTGGGDEQFF. The nucleotides read TGCGCCAGCAGCTTAGGTACCGGGACAGGGGGCGGAGATGAGCAGTTCTTC.